This is a list of T cell receptor beta chains from one sample in a study of Ad26.COV2.S vaccination and SARS-CoV-2 variants. Clones were sequenced by immunoSEQ multiplex PCR, and TCRdb holds only the in-frame ones, with some missing. The sample records more than 300,000 clones, around 84% being singletons. The sequences come from peripheral blood, collected in a trial of Ad26.COV2.S vaccine versus placebo. The receptors come from a person between 18 and 59 years old who received the Ad26.COV2.S COVID-19 vaccine or a placebo. Both conserved end residues are trimmed from each CDR3.

TRBJ1-1 TRBV7-2 ASSLSGWQGQKNTEAF
TRBJ1-3 TRBV18 ASSPVSGNTIY
TRBJ2-6 TRBV19 ASRYSGANVLT
TRBJ2-3 TRBV6-4 ASSDRGGWAQY
TRBJ1-5 TRBV4-3 ASSQDSGVGQPQH
TRBJ1-2 TRBV7-2 ASSPGGRAGYGYT
TRBJ2-1 TRBV27 ASSRAGGKKYNEQF
TRBJ1-5 TRBV6-7 ASSRRGTADSNQPQH
TRBJ1-3 TRBV5-1 ASSSITAFEAGNTIY
TRBJ1-1 TRBV7-9 ASSSAGSSEAF
TRBJ2-1 TRBV10-3 AISDPRDGTFYEQF
TRBJ2-7 TRBV27 ASSSPSTSGGLLEQY
TRBJ2-1 TRBV28 ASSRRGAKGDEQF
TRBJ2-5 TRBV5-6 ASSDTTGGAETQY
TRBJ2-3 TRBV3-1/TRBV3-2 ASSLSRGQGGDTQY
TRBJ2-1 TRBV7-2 ASSLSQLIYNEQF
TRBJ1-2 TRBV7-2 ASRLRANYGYT
TRBJ1-5 TRBV28 ASSLRGQVNQPQH
TRBJ1-2 TRBV5-1 ASSLVRGETYGYT
TRBJ1-1 TRBV19 ASNPGGNTEAF
TRBJ1-5 TRBV28 ASSGGLVGFFQPQH
TRBJ1-5 TRBV7-9 ASSLGTPPNQPQH
TRBJ2-5 TRBV3-1/TRBV3-2 ASGDKRTQY
TRBJ1-5 TRBV6-4 ASRGEGSLIQPQH
TRBJ1-4 TRBV30 AWSELTGRAEKLF
TRBJ2-1 TRBV19 ASSVRNEQF
TRBJ1-5 TRBV6-1 ASSDGRFNQPQH
TRBJ1-5 TRBV7-2 ASSALTGGQPQH
TRBJ2-7 TRBV4-1 ASSRGQGASYEQY
TRBJ1-3 TRBV10-3 AISEPPGQGNTIY
TRBJ1-2 TRBV3-1/TRBV3-2 ASSLGTPSGYGYT
TRBJ2-5 TRBV11-2 ASSSGGLAGGQPEETQY